Below, one TCR beta chain is given with its context. The antigen is undetermined. Ahead of sequencing, the ViraFEST assay grew antigen-specific CD4+ T cells using viral peptide pools. Cultured cells yielded isolated CD4+ T cells after less than 11 days. Vaccinees lacked prior SARS-CoV-2 infection and tested negative for nucleocapsid antibodies. After 1.5 million to 2 million PBMC were placed in each well, they were cultured with about 10 IU/ml IL-2 and 10 ug/ml peptides. The record originates from a study of vaccination effects on CD4 cells after COVID-19. There are 14 residues in the CDR3. The germline CDR1 and CDR2 sequences are SGDLS and YYNGEE. The germline V and J ends were trimmed by 3 bases and 0 bases, with 10 bases remaining between them. The protocol was immunoSEQ multiplex PCR, while the TCRdb copy is restricted to in-frame clones and leaves out a portion. The data contain over 25,000 clones, approximately 76% of them seen just once; the ten biggest clones take up approximately 10%.

Study observations and caveats: In healthy vaccinees, only 1 of 255 vaccine-induced clones cross-reacted with common cold coronaviruses.

The source of this sequence is a human donor who received a COVID-19 vaccine. The specimen was CD4+ T cells from PBMCs cultured with SARS-CoV-2 spike peptides, collected before COVID-19 vaccination. This sequence joins TRBV9 and TRBJ2-7; D gene unclear. The CDR3 DNA follows: TGTGCCAGCAGCGCCACCGTCGGCTCCTACGAGCAGTACTTC. The encoded protein is CASSATVGSYEQYF.